Below are 30 T cell receptor beta chains sequenced from a single sample in a study of T-cell reconstitution after alpha-beta-depleted transplantation in children. Unique molecular identifiers were incorporated when the TCRbeta library was constructed. From the PCR reads, TCRdb called clonotypes with MiXCR, one entry per CDR3 protein. Found here are 450,000 to 500,000 distinct CDR3 sequences, approximately 13% of them singletons; the top ten hold more than 5.5%. Sample: PBMCs from the stem cell graft donor, taken from the stem cell graft. These receptor sequences come from a human donor who donated a stem cell graft to a child with combined immunodeficiency.

The rearrangement joins TRBV7-8 to TRBJ2-5; no definite D call. This CDR3 has 14 amino acids. Germline V lookup: CDR1 SGHVS, CDR2 FQNEAQ. V lost 2 bases and J lost 3, with 10 bases in between. Here the CDR3 DNA reads TGTGCCAGCAGCTTAAACAACCGGGAAGAGACCCAGTACTTC. Its translation: CASSLNNREETQYF.

This clonotype was counted between two and nine times. The V and J genes are TRBV7-9 and TRBJ2-1, with D hard to call. Trimming cost V 2 bases and J 7 bases, with 6 bases left between them. The CDR3 extends over 12 amino acids. The germline V gene has CDR1 SEHNR and CDR2 FQNEAQ (reference sequence). The CDR3 reads CASSLPENEQFF. CDR3 bases: TGTGCCAGCAGCTTACCCGAGAATGAGCAGTTCTTC.

There are many counts of this clonotype. V and J are TRBV12-3 or TRBV12-4 and TRBJ2-7, with 7 bases that match TRBD2. Germline trimming cut 7 bases from V and 1 base from J; bases unmatched to any gene: 10. There are 15 residues in the CDR3. The CDR3 region has the DNA TGTGCCAGCACCTCGTTAGCGGGCCTGTCCTACGAGCAGTACTTC. This translates into CASTSLAGLSYEQYF.

This clonotype has only a few counts. The V call is TRBV5-1, the J call TRBJ1-6; a weak D match, TRBD1 (6 bases). The CDR3 runs 15 residues. Germline V lookup: CDR1 SGHRS, CDR2 YFSETQ. Trimming stripped 4 bases from V and 7 bases from J, with 15 bases between. The CDR3 sequence is CASSPAGELNSPLHF. CDR3 in DNA: TGCGCCAGCAGCCCGGCAGGGGAACTCAATTCACCCCTCCACTTT.

This clonotype came up a few times. The V and J genes are TRBV20-1 and TRBJ2-7; D is perhaps TRBD1 (6 bases). V lost 0 bases and J 0 bases, leaving 12 bases between the germline ends. This CDR3 comprises 15 residues. CDR1 and CDR2 (germline): DFQATT, SNEGSKA (reference sequence). CDR3 bases: TGCAGTGCTAGAGACCGGGACAAAAGCTCCTACGAGCAGTACTTC. Translated, it gives CSARDRDKSSYEQYF.

The chain links TRBV5-1 to TRBJ2-5; possible D gene TRBD1, 6 bases. V was pared by 4 bases and J by 2 bases, with 12 bases between. Germline V gene lookup returns CDR1 SGHRS and CDR2 YFSETQ. The CDR3 is made up of 14 amino acids. The CDR3, as DNA: TGCGCCAGCAGCCTGCCAGGGGATCAAGAGACCCAGTACTTC. It codes for CASSLPGDQETQYF.

V usage is TRBV7-3 and J usage is TRBJ2-1; 12 nucleotides align to TRBD2. From germline, CDR1 is SGHTA and CDR2 FQGTGA. The CDR3 runs 20 residues. With 0 bases clipped from V and 1 base from J, the junction kept 10 bases outside the gene matches. For the CDR3, the DNA is TGTGCCAGCAGCTTAACAGGGCCTAGCGGGGGGGCCAGTTCCTACAATGAGCAGTTCTTC. This translates into CASSLTGPSGGASSYNEQFF.

This clonotype turned up a few times. For the CDR3, the DNA is TGTGCCAGCGTACTTGCCAGGCGGGGTCGGGACAGGGGCGTTAGTGAGCAGTTCTTC. As protein: CASVLARRGRDRGVSEQFF. The V and J genes are TRBV6-2 or TRBV6-3 and TRBJ2-1; TRBD1 matches 10 bases. The CDR3 covers 19 residues. Germline V lookup: CDR1 MNHEY, CDR2 SVGEGT. Losses at the gene ends were 8 bases for V and 9 bases for J; bases not matched to a gene: 25.

The V and J genes are TRBV9 and TRBJ2-7, with D possibly TRBD2 on 6 matching bases. CDR3 size: 13 residues. The germline gives CDR1 SGDLS, CDR2 YYNGEE. Trimming removed 4 bases from V and 5 bases from J, with 13 bases in between. The CDR3 is CASSIRDFDEQYF. CDR3 DNA: TGTGCCAGCAGCATTCGGGACTTCGACGAGCAGTACTTC.

The chain combines TRBV10-3 with TRBJ2-7; TRBD1 is a possible D gene (5 bases). Germline values: CDR1 ENHRY, CDR2 SYGVKD. Trimming took off 3 bases at V and 1 base at J, with 7 bases between the two ends. The CDR3 is 13 residues long. CDR3 in DNA: TGTGCCATCAGTGAACAGGCTTCCTACGAGCAGTACTTC. This codes for CAISEQASYEQYF.

The table lists this clonotype with a few counts. V usage is TRBV18 and J usage is TRBJ1-4; D ambiguous. CDR3 size: 12 residues. Trimming removed 2 bases from V and 5 bases from J, with 3 bases in between. Germline V gives CDR1 KGHSH, CDR2 LQKENI. Here the CDR3 DNA reads TGTGCCAGCTCACCAGGGAATGAAAAACTGTTTTTT. As protein: CASSPGNEKLFF. Supplemented by reference TRBV18 and TRBJ1-4, the full variable domain reads NAGVMQNPRHLVRRRGQEARLRCSPMKGHSHVYWYRQLPEEGLKFMVYLQKENIIDESGMPKERFSAEFPKEGPSILRIQQVVRGDSAAYFCASSPGNEKLFFGSGTQLSVL.

This clonotype was seen repeatedly, ten times or more. The V and J genes are TRBV6-5 and TRBJ2-3; 12 nucleotides agree with TRBD2. With V trimmed by 3 bases and J by 4 bases, 8 bases remained unmatched. The CDR3 spans 17 residues. Germline assignment: CDR1 MNHEY and CDR2 SVGAGI. As DNA, the CDR3 is TGTGCCAGCAGTTATCACCTAGCGGGGGGGCCTCCAGATACGCAGTATTTT. The encoded protein is CASSYHLAGGPPDTQYF.

There are many counts of this clonotype. The chain has TRBV29-1 and TRBJ2-7; 7 bases line up with TRBD1. This CDR3 is built from 16 residues. Germline CDR1 is SQVTM and CDR2 is ANQGSEA. J gave up 0 bases and V 1 base, and 9 bases lay outside the gene matches. CDR3 bases: TGCAGCGTTGAAGTTGGGACAGACGTCCTCTCCTACGAGCAGTACTTC. This sequence encodes CSVEVGTDVLSYEQYF.

This clonotype was observed a few times. The chain couples TRBV30 to TRBJ1-5; no definite D call. The germline V gene has CDR1 GTSNPN and CDR2 SVGIG (reference sequence). The V end lost 2 bases, the J end lost 8 bases, and 13 bases lay between the germline ends. The CDR3 extends over 13 amino acids. CDR3 region: CAWSIGIWEPQHF. The CDR3 bases are TGTGCCTGGAGTATAGGGATTTGGGAGCCCCAGCATTTT.

This chain uses TRBV27 with TRBJ2-1, with 8 bases identical to TRBD2. Germline V gives CDR1 MNHEY, CDR2 SMNVEV (reference sequence). Trimming cost V 8 bases and J 9 bases; bases outside gene matches: 12. The CDR3 spans 14 residues. CDR3 region: CASGPGSGVVEQFF. In DNA form, the CDR3 reads TGTGCCAGCGGGCCGGGTAGCGGGGTGGTTGAGCAGTTCTTC.

The V gene is TRBV7-9, the J gene TRBJ1-2, with D maybe TRBD1 (6 bases). Germline V gene data show CDR1 as SEHNR and CDR2 as FQNEAQ (reference sequence). Trimming shortened V by 4 bases and J by 4 bases, and 16 bases separated the two germline ends. The CDR3 consists of 15 residues. CDR3 nucleotides: TGTGCCAGCAGCTATAGTGGACAGCTGGTCTATGGCTACACCTTC. It encodes CASSYSGQLVYGYTF.

J is TRBJ2-5 and V is TRBV12-3 or TRBV12-4; a weak D match, TRBD1 (6 bases). The CDR3 has 14 amino acids. V was shortened by 5 bases and J by 7 bases, with 17 bases between the two germline ends. CDR3 sequence (DNA): TGTGCCAGCAGTACCCAGGGGTCTCTGGGGACCCAGTACTTC. Translated: CASSTQGSLGTQYF.

The V and J genes are TRBV20-1 and TRBJ2-7; 10 nucleotides line up with TRBD2. CDR3 length: 16 residues. Germline CDR1 reads DFQATT; CDR2 reads SNEGSKA (reference sequence). J gave up 2 bases and V 6 bases, and 13 bases lay outside the gene matches. CDR3 amino acids: CSAHRRRTSGPYEQYF. As DNA, the CDR3 is TGCAGTGCCCACCGGCGGCGGACTAGCGGACCCTACGAGCAGTACTTC.

This clonotype was picked up many times. This chain links TRBV18 with TRBJ2-7, with D uncertain. The ends were cut back, 8 bases at V and 0 bases at J, with 11 bases in the middle. The CDR3 contains 13 residues. Germline V CDR1 and CDR2: KGHSH, LQKENI. This chain's CDR3 is CASSPPSSYEQYF. The CDR3 DNA reads as TGTGCCAGCAGCCCTCCCAGCTCCTACGAGCAGTACTTC.

This clonotype has at least ten counts. The chain employs TRBV25-1 and TRBJ2-7, with D unresolved. CDR3 size: 13 residues. V lost 0 bases to trimming and J lost 1 base, with 4 bases between them. Germline V gene lookup returns CDR1 MGHDK and CDR2 SYGVNS. The CDR3 sequence is CASSEYVSYEQYF. CDR3 bases: TGTGCCAGCAGTGAATACGTATCCTACGAGCAGTACTTC.

The chain carries TRBV5-1 and TRBJ1-1; a weak D match, TRBD1 (6 bases). Germline lookup yields CDR1 SGHRS and CDR2 YFSETQ. Between the trimmed V and J ends, which lost 4 bases and 0 bases, there was a span of 10 bases. The CDR3 runs to 14 residues. The CDR3 sequence is CASSREGVNTEAFF. The DNA of the CDR3 is TGCGCCAGCAGCCGCGAGGGGGTGAACACTGAAGCTTTCTTT.

This clonotype showed up just a few times. The gene calls are TRBV16 and TRBJ1-1, with D possibly being TRBD1 (5 bases). The germline gives CDR1 KGHSY, CDR2 FQNENV. The germline V and J ends were trimmed by 3 bases and 7 bases, with 9 bases remaining between them. CDR3 length equals 12 residues. CDR3 DNA sequence: TGTGCCAGCAGCCAGGGGGACCTTGAAGCTTTCTTT. As protein: CASSQGDLEAFF. The full variable domain, in which reference TRBV16 and TRBJ1-1 provide the parts outside the CDR3, is GEEVAQTPKHLVRGEGQKAKLYCAPIKGHSYVFWYQQVLKNEFKFLISFQNENVFDETGMPKERFSAKCLPNSPCSLEIQATKLEDSAVYFCASSQGDLEAFFGQGTRLTVV.

This clonotype was detected only a few times. The chain combines TRBV12-3 or TRBV12-4 with TRBJ2-3; 7 nucleotides line up with TRBD2. V was pared by 1 base and J by 2 bases, with 9 bases of the junction left unmatched. The CDR3 consists of 17 residues. The CDR3 loop reads CASSLGGGRTSTDTQYF. CDR3 DNA: TGTGCCAGCAGTTTAGGGGGGGGACGGACCTCCACAGATACGCAGTATTTT.

The DNA of the CDR3 is TGCAGTGCTTTCCCCCTTCGACGGGCATTAGCCAAAAACATTCAGTACTTC. It specifies CSAFPLRRALAKNIQYF. The chain couples TRBV20-1 to TRBJ2-4; D ambiguous. This CDR3 has 17 amino acids. Trimming cost V 5 bases and J 0 bases, with 20 bases left between them. The germline CDR1 and CDR2 sequences are DFQATT and SNEGSKA (reference sequence).

This clonotype appeared many times. The chain employs TRBV4-2 and TRBJ2-3, with 11 bases lining up with TRBD2. CDR1 LGHNA and CDR2 YNFKEQ come from the germline V gene. This CDR3 region has 16 residues. V was pared by 5 bases and J by 4 bases, with 8 bases of the junction left unmatched. CDR3 region: CASSGRLAGRADTQYF. The CDR3 DNA is TGTGCCAGCAGCGGGAGACTAGCGGGGAGAGCAGATACGCAGTATTTT.

This clonotype was detected a few times. V usage is TRBV29-1 and J usage is TRBJ1-1; D is unclear. The CDR3 has 13 residues. Trimming removed 7 bases from V and 0 bases from J, with 12 bases in between. In germline, CDR1 is SQVTM, CDR2 ANQGSEA. The CDR3 DNA reads TGCAGCGGGTCGGGTGGGATGAACACTGAAGCTTTCTTT. The encoded protein is CSGSGGMNTEAFF.

The chain combines TRBV12-3 or TRBV12-4 with TRBJ1-1; perhaps TRBD1 as D (6 bases). The CDR3 sequence is 13 residues long. V lost 5 bases and J 11 bases, leaving 18 bases between the germline ends. CDR3 in DNA: TGTGCCAGCAGTGCAGCACAGGGTTTTGTGGCTTTCTTT. As protein: CASSAAQGFVAFF.

The chain joins TRBV12-3 or TRBV12-4 to TRBJ1-6, with TRBD1 as a possible D gene (5 bases). V shed 4 bases and J shed 5 bases, with 12 bases lying between them. The CDR3 consists of 15 residues. CDR3: CASSYGTWHNSPLHF. The CDR3 coding sequence is TGTGCCAGCAGTTATGGGACCTGGCATAATTCACCCCTCCACTTT.

The V call is TRBV6-2 or TRBV6-3, the J call TRBJ2-1; 9 positions agree with TRBD2. From germline, CDR1 is MNHEY and CDR2 SVGEGT. The CDR3 runs 20 residues. Trimming cost V 3 bases and J 3 bases; bases outside gene matches: 18. Here the CDR3 DNA reads TGTGCCAGCAGTTATTCTACAAGGCTAGCGGGACGACCGGGCTACAATGAGCAGTTCTTC. It codes for CASSYSTRLAGRPGYNEQFF.

In its sample, this clonotype was seen a few times. The rearrangement joins TRBV12-3 or TRBV12-4 to TRBJ2-1; possible D gene TRBD2, 6 bases. V was trimmed by 3 bases and J by 4 bases, leaving 16 bases between them. This CDR3 is built from 16 residues. The CDR3 is CASSLGGRRLYNEQFF. CDR3 nucleotides: TGTGCCAGCAGTTTGGGTGGGAGGAGATTGTACAATGAGCAGTTCTTC.